The clone carrying this T cell receptor beta chain was recorded only once. What it recognizes is unknown. Autoimmune disease history or systemic immunosuppression led to patients being barred. The sample is drawn from a study of OX40 agonist ivuxolimab in advanced cancers. Study context: Ivuxolimab doses were 0.01, 0.1, 0.3, 1.5, 3 or 10 mg/kg every 2 weeks. Partial responses occurred in Three dose-escalation patients, one with hepatocellular carcinoma and two with cutaneous melanoma.

The CDR3 is 17 amino acids. Germline values: CDR1 SGHNT, CDR2 YENEEA. The J segment lost 5 bases and the V segment lost 5 bases, leaving 9 bases of the junction unmatched. The study, taken as a whole, reports: At doses 0.1 to 3.0 mg/kg, CD4+ and CD8+ clones expanded.

The repertoire was sequenced with immunoSEQ multiplex PCR; TCRdb's copy has only in-frame clones and lacks some. The data hold around 19,000 clones, with approximately 78% observed a single time. This sequence originates from an adult with an advanced solid tumor such as melanoma, head and neck, liver or kidney cancer. The sample was CD4+ or CD8+ T cells sorted from blood, taken in a trial of the OX40 agonist ivuxolimab. V and J are TRBV11-3 and TRBJ2-3; 14 bases agree with TRBD2. The chain's CDR3 is CASSPARGLAGEDTQYF. In nucleotides, the CDR3 is TGTGCCAGCAGCCCGGCTCGGGGACTAGCGGGAGAAGATACGCAGTATTTT.